The 10 T cell receptor beta chains below all came from one sample that was sequenced in a study of T cell repertoires in breast cancer. During the second nested PCR, blocking oligonucleotides suppressed genes that were not paired. TCRdb re-derived calls from the emulsion pairing reads in MiXCR, one entry per CDR3 protein. The data hold tens of thousands of distinct CDR3 sequences, with under 50% observed a single time. Paired alpha-beta TCRs of CD8+ T cells were analyzed by expanded emulsion RT-PCR. The sequenced sample consisted of CD8+ T cells. The receptor set was obtained from a pool of human donors with breast cancer or a healthy control (not recorded which).

In this sample, this clonotype turned up a few times. This chain connects TRBV10-3 to TRBJ2-1; D unclear. This CDR3 comprises 11 residues. Deletions cut 6 bases from V and 8 bases from J, with 8 bases between. Germline CDR1 is ENHRY and CDR2 is SYGVKD. In nucleotides, the CDR3 is TGTGCCATCAGCCGCGGTGATGAGCAGTTCTTC. Residues: CAISRGDEQFF.

This chain links TRBV20-1 with TRBJ1-3; no clear D gene. Trimming left V 3 bases short and J 4 bases short, with 10 bases between. The CDR3 runs to 13 residues. Germline lookup yields CDR1 DFQATT and CDR2 SNEGSKA (reference sequence). The CDR3 spells CSASRGGGNTIYF. CDR3 in DNA: TGCAGTGCTAGTCGGGGAGGAGGAAACACCATATATTTT.

This rearrangement joins TRBV24-1 to TRBJ2-7; TRBD2 matches at 11 bases. The CDR3 extends over 17 amino acids. Germline CDR1 and CDR2: KGHDR and SFDVKD. J gave up 1 base and V 0 bases, and 4 bases lay outside the gene matches. The CDR3 sequence: CATSDLSSGGESYEQYF. For the CDR3, the DNA is TGTGCCACCAGTGATTTGAGTAGCGGGGGGGAATCCTACGAGCAGTACTTC.

This clonotype was picked up a small number of times. The chain's CDR3 is CASSFLGTDFYEQYF. The CDR3 DNA sequence: TGTGCCAGCAGCTTTTTAGGGACAGACTTCTACGAGCAGTACTTC. The J gene is TRBJ2-7, the V gene TRBV7-2, with 7 bases aligning to TRBD1. The CDR3 is 15 amino acids. Germline-derived CDR1 and CDR2 are SGHTA and FQGNSA. V trimming: 3 bases; J trimming: 3 bases; junction bases outside the gene matches: 8.

As concerns this clonotype: The junction does not match germline at one end; this may be a read error. The rearrangement uses TRBV4-1 and TRBJ1-6; no clear D. Germline CDR1 MGHRA, CDR2 YSYEKL. The CDR3 has 15 amino acids. CDR3 DNA: TGCGCCAGCAGCCCGACGCCGTTCTCTCATTCACCCTTCCACTTT. Residues: CASSPTPFSHSPFHF.

A note on this clonotype: Lacking the conserved final phenylalanine or tryptophan, this CDR3 likely reflects a read error. This sequence joins TRBV5-1 and TRBJ1-1; D unclear. The CDR3 has 15 residues. Per germline, CDR1 SGHRS and CDR2 YFSETQ. CDR3 loop: CTSSLEAGTYTGAFS. CDR3 in DNA: TGCACCAGCAGCTTGGAGGCAGGAACCTACACTGGAGCTTTCTCT.

This chain connects TRBV12-5 to TRBJ2-3; D may be TRBD1 or TRBD2 (5 bases each). Trimming took 0 bases from V and 4 from J, leaving 14 bases between them. Germline values: CDR1 LGHNT, CDR2 FRNRAP. The CDR3 runs to 16 residues. The CDR3 nucleotides read TGTGCTAGTGGTTTGGTACTCGGGGCCACGGCAGATACGCAGTATTTT. It specifies CASGLVLGATADTQYF.

The chain joins TRBV2 to TRBJ1-5; maybe TRBD1 (5 bases). Trimming stripped 3 bases from V and 7 bases from J, with 13 bases between. Looked up from germline, CDR1 is SNHLY and CDR2 is FYNNEI. There are 14 residues in the CDR3. The CDR3 is CASSELSGIQPQHF. Written as DNA, the CDR3 is TGTGCCAGCAGTGAGTTGTCAGGGATCCAGCCCCAGCATTTT.

This clonotype was detected only a few times. The CDR3 loop reads CASFLKGGAGAEAFF. CDR3 nucleotide sequence: TGTGCCAGCTTTCTTAAAGGGGGCGCAGGAGCTGAAGCTTTCTTT. The chain has TRBV7-2 and TRBJ1-1; TRBD1 agrees at 7 bases. Per the germline V gene, CDR1 is SGHTA and CDR2 is FQGNSA. The ends lost 8 bases at V and 6 bases at J; junction bases unmatched: 15. The length of the CDR3 is 15 residues.

Points on this clonotype: One junction end disagrees with the germline gene, perhaps due to a read error. The J gene is TRBJ1-1, the V gene TRBV20-1; a weak D match, TRBD1 (5 bases). CDR1 is DFQATT, CDR2 SNEGSKA, per germline (reference sequence). The CDR3 has 14 residues. CDR3 DNA sequence: TGCAGTGCTAGGACCCTTGGGACGAACACTAAAGCTTTCTTT. It translates to CSARTLGTNTKAFF.